This T cell receptor (beta chain) emerged from a study of PD-1 blockade in classical Hodgkin lymphoma (dated by TCRdb to about 2020). Regarding the study in general: Nivolumab dosing was 3 mg/kg intravenously every 2 weeks, continuing until either disease progression or unacceptable toxicity. A peripheral blood immune signature of response to PD-1 blockade in classical Hodgkin lymphoma was defined using TCR beta sequencing and CyTOF. Findings and caveats that apply to the study as a whole: Diversity was lower in patients who began nivolumab less than 1 year after ASCT, so these patients were left out of later analyses to avoid confounding by immune reconstitution. The study was limited to a single clinical trial cohort, and causes of repertoire differences, possibly disease activity or prior therapy, remained undefined. Baseline diversity similar to that of newly diagnosed patients was observed in trial patients achieving complete response, whereas significantly lower diversity was observed in partial responders and progressors. Baseline TCR diversity was reported as lower in newly diagnosed patients than in healthy donors, and lower still in relapsed/refractory patients. By C4D1, a significant rise was seen in CD4+ TCR diversity but not in CD8+ TCR diversity (p=0.0027 vs p=0.16), and the rise was most apparent among complete responders (p=0.02).

Genomic DNA was extracted with the Qiagen DNeasy kit from unsorted PBMCs and from negatively selected CD4+ and CD8+ fractions. TCR beta CDR3 regions were amplified by immunoSEQ multiplex PCR using primers annealing to V and J segments. Amplification bias was minimized using a synthetic immune receptor repertoire, and residual bias was removed computationally after sequencing. In the original analysis: Repertoire diversity was quantified as the Shannon entropy index using custom Python scripts. The unsorted, CD4+ and CD8+ repertoires were each analyzed separately, with the exception of combined analyses, where CD4+ and CD8+ sequences were merged in silico. A clone was considered expanded if an increase in frequency of at least 2-fold after treatment relative to C1D1 was found, and a pseudocount of 0.5 was applied to clones undetected at baseline. Clones with 0 or 1 copy at C1D1 were defined as singleton clones, while clones with 2 or more copies were defined as non-singleton clones. Clones expanded in unsorted samples were assigned a CD4+, CD8+ or unknown annotation through matching of protein sequences in sorted samples from the same patient. Wilcoxon tests on paired samples were used to test diversity changes from C1D1 to C4D1. Held by TCRdb, this immuneACCESS table contains in-frame sequences only and omits some clones. Under half of the omission traces to an unresolved V gene where checked; the cause of the rest is unknown. V and J calls and clone size are those listed in that table; D and trimming were worked out from the DNA. For this sample the table gives 24,000 or so clones, of which about 80% were detected only once. The ten top clones hold roughly 16% of the sample.

The CDR3 goes from the cysteine to the phenylalanine over 12 residues. Only CDR3 DNA remains: 36 bases, in frame from the first base. The germline V gene supplies CDR1 SNHLY and CDR2 FYNNEI. Trimming takes 7 bases from V and 6 bases from J, and the germline ends sit 9 bases apart. The time point tag for this specimen amounts to: cycle 2 day 1 (C2D1) of nivolumab. Every trial patient had relapsed following autologous stem cell transplantation, and prior brentuximab vedotin exposure was what differed among cohorts A, B and C. The trial cohort included around 56 patients with relapsed/refractory classical Hodgkin lymphoma, and each patient had a best overall response of complete response, partial response or progressive disease. Single-agent nivolumab was administered to trial patients in the multi-cohort phase II CheckMate 205 trial. An independent review committee assessed best overall response by applying the 2007 International Working Group response criteria. PBMCs from the trial were collected at three points: immediately before nivolumab initiation (C1D1), and during therapy at cycle 2 day 1 and cycle 4 day 1. After peripheral blood was drawn into 8 mL Vacutainer Cell Preparation Tubes, PBMCs were isolated by centrifugation and then cryopreserved.

Note on this clone: This receptor's antigen is unknown. No per-base quality is available; no much larger clone lies one base away.

This TCR was sampled from a human donor with classical Hodgkin lymphoma. The specimen was peripheral blood mononuclear cells (PBMCs), collected before the second cycle of nivolumab. The chain is made from TRBV2 and TRBJ1-4; no D segment can be confidently identified. The CDR3 corresponds to CASIGQHEKLFF. At the DNA level, the sequence is TGTGCCAGCATCGGCCAACATGAAAAACTGTTTTTT.